This T cell receptor (beta chain) was profiled in a study of blood T cell repertoires in COVID-19. Germline V gene lookup returns CDR1 SGHDT and CDR2 YYEEEE. Trimming removed 2 bases from V and 3 bases from J; junction bases left unmatched: 9. The length of the CDR3 is 18 residues. Profiled with immunoSEQ multiplex PCR; TCRdb holds only in-frame clones, not every one. The sample consists of fewer than 450,000 clones, over 70% of them appearing once. Sequenced: peripheral blood. The receptor was isolated from a woman aged 45-59 years with COVID-19, enrolled during active disease. The chain employs TRBV5-6 and TRBJ2-3; 13 bases are shared with TRBD2. The CDR3 sequence: CASSLLAGGPGMTDTQYF. CDR3 nucleotide sequence: TGTGCCAGCAGCTTACTAGCGGGAGGGCCCGGGATGACAGATACGCAGTATTTT.